This record looks at one TCR beta chain sequence and its context. The antigen is not known. Researchers ran the PCR with 60 Vbeta and 13 Jbeta primers. TCRdb's copy holds only in-frame clones and misses some; the assay was immunoSEQ multiplex PCR. The sample table sets out more than 200,000 clones. The data originate from a study of cytomegalovirus exposure and HLA in healthy donors. Study observations and caveats: The majority of CMV-associated TCR beta chains were reported as apparently HLA-restricted in a later analysis.

This CDR3 has 18 residues. Trimming took off 1 base at V and 0 bases at J, with 13 bases between the two ends. CDR1 is LNHDA, CDR2 SQIVND, per germline (reference sequence). The sequenced material came from PBMCs. The rearrangement uses TRBV19 and TRBJ2-6, with D perhaps matching TRBD1 (6 bases). This TCR derives from a woman in her twenties or thirties in good health and CMV-seropositive. CDR3 sequence (DNA): TGTGCCAGTAGTATAGGGGGGCCAACCTACTCTGGGGCCAACGTCCTGACTTTC. It yields the protein CASSIGGPTYSGANVLTF. The variable domain in full, completed from reference TRBV19 and TRBJ2-6, reads DGGITQSPKYLFRKEGQNVTLSCEQNLNHDAMYWYRQDPGQGLRLIYYSQIVNDFQKGDIAEGYSVSREKKESFPLTVTSAQKNPTAFYLCASSIGGPTYSGANVLTFGAGSRLTVL.